This T cell receptor (beta chain) was sequenced in a study of cytomegalovirus exposure and HLA in healthy donors. The study, taken as a whole, reports: The HLA-A and HLA-B alleles of most subjects were reportedly predicted accurately from TCR beta sequences.

Primers: 60 Vbeta forward and 13 Jbeta reverse. Assay: immunoSEQ multiplex PCR; the TCRdb copy retains only in-frame clones and omits some. The sample consists of 74,000 or so clones, about 80% of them appearing once. Germline values: CDR1 GTSNPN, CDR2 SVGIG (reference sequence). Trimming took 2 bases from V and 4 from J, leaving 13 bases between them. The CDR3 runs 14 residues. As to this clone: No antigen is known for it.

The clonotype comes from a man between 45 and 60 years old in good health and CMV-seropositive. The chain uses TRBV30 and TRBJ2-3; D is possibly TRBD2 (6 bases). Sequencing used PBMCs. The CDR3, as DNA: TGTGCCTGGAGTACCGGGACTGCAGCAGATACGCAGTATTTT. Its translation is CAWSTGTAADTQYF.